The 12 T cell receptor beta chains given below trace back to one sample, sequenced in a study of cytomegalovirus exposure and HLA in healthy donors. Primers: 60 Vbeta forward and 13 Jbeta reverse. Assay: immunoSEQ multiplex PCR; the TCRdb copy retains only in-frame clones and omits some. The table records around 91,000 clones, nearly 80% of them present only once. Sequenced material: PBMCs. These receptors originate from a woman in her thirties or forties in good health and CMV-seropositive.

This clone was counted a few times. The CDR3, as DNA: TGTGCCAGCAGCGGCGGGACAGGGTTGGCCCTCCACTTT. It is translated as CASSGGTGLALHF. V usage is TRBV5-6 and J usage is TRBJ1-6; 9 bases line up with TRBD1. The CDR3 is 13 amino acids. After removal of 4 bases from V and 14 bases from J, the junction contained 7 bases not matched to a gene. The V gene's germline CDR1 is SGHDT and CDR2 YYEEEE.

This clone has only a few counts. The chain employs TRBV25-1 and TRBJ2-7; tentatively, D is TRBD2 (6 bases). Looked up from germline, CDR1 is MGHDK and CDR2 is SYGVNS. Deletions cut 8 bases from V and 0 bases from J, with 11 bases between. The CDR3 contains 13 residues. The CDR3 sequence is CASGGLSSYEQYF. For the CDR3, the DNA is TGTGCCAGCGGGGGACTGAGCTCCTACGAGCAGTACTTC.

CDR3: CASSPRGLAGGPGTGELFF. In DNA form, the CDR3 reads TGTGCCAGCAGCCCGAGGGGCCTAGCGGGAGGGCCGGGCACCGGGGAGCTGTTTTTT. V is TRBV7-2 and J is TRBJ2-2; 12 positions match TRBD2. Germline CDR1 SGHTA, CDR2 FQGNSA. The CDR3 is 19 amino acids. J gave up 4 bases and V 5 bases, and 14 bases lay outside the gene matches.

In this sample, this clone turned up once. V gene TRBV5-1 combines with J gene TRBJ2-3, with a possible D match to TRBD2 (6 bases). This CDR3 is 14 amino acids long. Germline V lookup: CDR1 SGHRS, CDR2 YFSETQ. V lost 4 bases, J lost 0 bases, and 9 bases lay in between. The CDR3 DNA follows: TGCGCCAGCAGCCTAGCGTCTAGCACAGATACGCAGTATTTT. Its translation is CASSLASSTDTQYF.

In regard to this clone: Other nucleotide sequences from this sample produce the same CDR3. This chain links TRBV6-4 with TRBJ2-1; weak D call: TRBD2 (6 bases). V gave up 4 bases and J gave up 8 bases, with 18 bases separating them. This CDR3 spans 15 amino acids. Germline V gene sequence: CDR1 MRHNA, CDR2 SNTAGT. DNA for the CDR3: TGTGCCAGCAGTGCTGCCGGGGGTGGCGGGGATGAGCAGTTCTTC. Protein sequence: CASSAAGGGGDEQFF.

The rearrangement links TRBV6-1 to TRBJ1-2; TRBD1 matches 7 bases. This CDR3 has 14 amino acids. J was trimmed by 5 bases and V by 4 bases; bases with no gene match: 7. Germline V gene data show CDR1 as MNHNS and CDR2 as SASEGT. CDR3: CASSGTGTVYGYTF. The DNA for the CDR3 is TGTGCCAGCAGTGGAACCGGGACAGTTTATGGCTACACCTTC.

This sequence joins TRBV7-9 and TRBJ2-7; D is ambiguous. The germline V gene has CDR1 SEHNR and CDR2 FQNEAQ (reference sequence). The CDR3 spans 13 residues. V was trimmed by 8 bases and J by 2 bases, leaving 13 bases between them. The DNA of the CDR3 is TGTGCCAGCGACAACCTGGGTACCTACGAGCAGTACTTC. Amino acids: CASDNLGTYEQYF. The whole variable domain, filled in from reference TRBV7-9 and TRBJ2-7, reads DTGVSQNPRHKITKRGQNVTFRCDPISEHNRLYWYRQTLGQGPEFLTYFQNEAQLEKSRLLSDRFSAERPKGSFSTLEIQRTEQGDSAMYLCASDNLGTYEQYFGPGTRLTVT.

This clone was recorded only once. The chain has TRBV5-1 and TRBJ2-5, with TRBD2 matching 14 bases. Per germline, CDR1 SGHRS and CDR2 YFSETQ. The CDR3 consists of 16 residues. V shed 0 bases and J 5 bases; nucleotides not matched to a gene: 3. CDR3 nucleotide sequence: TGCGCCAGCAGCTTGGGGGGGACTAGCGGGAGTGAGACCCAGTACTTC. As protein: CASSLGGTSGSETQYF.

The chain employs TRBV9 and TRBJ2-5; 10 positions agree with TRBD2. The CDR3 has 16 residues. The V segment lost 3 bases and the J segment 2 bases; nucleotides outside the gene matches: 7. Germline V gene sequence: CDR1 SGDLS, CDR2 YYNGEE. The CDR3 sequence: CASSEYGLAAQETQYF. The CDR3 region has the DNA TGTGCCAGCAGCGAATACGGACTAGCGGCTCAAGAGACCCAGTACTTC.

This clone was detected a few times. V usage is TRBV4-2 and J usage is TRBJ2-2, with 9 bases fitting TRBD2. From germline, CDR1 is LGHNA and CDR2 YNFKEQ. CDR3 length: 16 residues. Trimming at V came to 1 base and at J to 6 bases, leaving 6 bases not matched to a gene. The CDR3 protein is CASSQGLAVGAGELFF. DNA of the CDR3: TGTGCCAGCAGCCAAGGACTAGCGGTGGGCGCCGGGGAGCTGTTTTTT.

The V gene is TRBV7-6, the J gene TRBJ2-5; D perhaps matches TRBD2 (5 bases). CDR3 length equals 14 residues. Per the germline V gene, CDR1 is SGHVS and CDR2 is FNYEAQ. V shed 8 bases and J shed 4 bases, with 17 bases lying between them. The CDR3 bases are TGTGCCAGCTCCCCCCTCCAAGGAGGAGAGACCCAGTACTTC. It yields the protein CASSPLQGGETQYF.

V gene TRBV10-3 combines with J gene TRBJ2-3; D may be TRBD2 (6 bases). Looked up from germline, CDR1 is ENHRY and CDR2 is SYGVKD. The V gene lost 8 bases and the J gene lost 4 bases, with 10 bases spanning the gap. This CDR3 comprises 12 residues. CDR3: CAIGTRADTQYF. CDR3 bases: TGTGCCATCGGGACTCGGGCAGATACGCAGTATTTT.